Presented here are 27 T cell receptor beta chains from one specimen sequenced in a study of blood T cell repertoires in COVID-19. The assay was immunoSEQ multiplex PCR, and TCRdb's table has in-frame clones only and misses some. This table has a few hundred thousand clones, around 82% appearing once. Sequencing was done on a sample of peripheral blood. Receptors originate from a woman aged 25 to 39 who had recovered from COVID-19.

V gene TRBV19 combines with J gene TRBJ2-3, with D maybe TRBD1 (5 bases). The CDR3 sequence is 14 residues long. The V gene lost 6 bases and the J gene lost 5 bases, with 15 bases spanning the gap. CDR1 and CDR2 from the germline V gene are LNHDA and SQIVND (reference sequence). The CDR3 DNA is TGTGCCAGTAGCAACCGGCGGCAGGGAGATACGCAGTATTTT. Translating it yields CASSNRRQGDTQYF.

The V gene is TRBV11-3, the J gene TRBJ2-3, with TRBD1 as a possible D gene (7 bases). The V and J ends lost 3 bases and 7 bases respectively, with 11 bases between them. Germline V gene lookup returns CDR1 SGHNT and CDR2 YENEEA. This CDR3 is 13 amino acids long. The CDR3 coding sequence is TGTGCCAGCAGCTTCCCAGGGGGGAATACGCAGTATTTT. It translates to CASSFPGGNTQYF.

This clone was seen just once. Here the CDR3 reads CSVEAGETHEQFF. DNA of the CDR3: TGCAGCGTTGAGGCGGGAGAAACCCATGAGCAGTTCTTC. The rearrangement links TRBV29-1 to TRBJ2-1; 7 bases map to TRBD2. CDR3 size: 13 residues. Germline V gene lookup returns CDR1 SQVTM and CDR2 ANQGSEA. V was pared by 3 bases and J by 8 bases, with 7 bases of the junction left unmatched.

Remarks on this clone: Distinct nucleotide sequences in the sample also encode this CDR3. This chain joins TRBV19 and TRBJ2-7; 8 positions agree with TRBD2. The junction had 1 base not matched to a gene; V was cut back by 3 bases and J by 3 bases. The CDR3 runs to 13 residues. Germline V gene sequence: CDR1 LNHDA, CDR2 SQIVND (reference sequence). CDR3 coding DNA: TGTGCCAGTAGTATCGGGACTAGCTACGAGCAGTACTTC. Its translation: CASSIGTSYEQYF.

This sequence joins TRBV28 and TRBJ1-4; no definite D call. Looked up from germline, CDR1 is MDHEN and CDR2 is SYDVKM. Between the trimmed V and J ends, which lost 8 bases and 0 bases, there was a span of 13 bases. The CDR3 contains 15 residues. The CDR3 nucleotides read TGTGCCAGCGGACCCGGAGGAGCAACTAATGAAAAACTGTTTTTT. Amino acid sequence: CASGPGGATNEKLFF.

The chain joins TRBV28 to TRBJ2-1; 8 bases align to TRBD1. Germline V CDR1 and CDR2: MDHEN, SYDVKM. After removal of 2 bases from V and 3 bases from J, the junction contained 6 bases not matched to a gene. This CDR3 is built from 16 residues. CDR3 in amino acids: CASSLLPGQGYNEQFF. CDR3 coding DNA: TGTGCCAGCAGTTTACTTCCTGGACAGGGCTACAATGAGCAGTTCTTC.

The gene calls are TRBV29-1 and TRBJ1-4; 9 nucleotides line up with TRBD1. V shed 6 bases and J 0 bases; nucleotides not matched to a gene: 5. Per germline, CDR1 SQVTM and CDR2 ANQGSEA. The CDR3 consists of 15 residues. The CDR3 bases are TGCAGCGTACCGACAGGGGGGACAACTAATGAAAAACTGTTTTTT. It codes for CSVPTGGTTNEKLFF.

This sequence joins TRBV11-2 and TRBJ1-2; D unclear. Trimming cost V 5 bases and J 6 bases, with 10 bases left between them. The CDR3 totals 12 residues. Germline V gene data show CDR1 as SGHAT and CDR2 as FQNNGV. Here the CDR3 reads CASSNERNGYTF. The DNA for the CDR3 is TGTGCCAGCAGCAACGAGAGAAATGGCTACACCTTC. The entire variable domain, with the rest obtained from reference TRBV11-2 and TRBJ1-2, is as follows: EAGVAQSPRYKIIEKRQSVAFWCNPISGHATLYWYQQILGQGPKLLIQFQNNGVVDDSQLPKDRFSAERLKGVDSTLKIQPAKLEDSAVYLCASSNERNGYTFGSGTRLTVV.

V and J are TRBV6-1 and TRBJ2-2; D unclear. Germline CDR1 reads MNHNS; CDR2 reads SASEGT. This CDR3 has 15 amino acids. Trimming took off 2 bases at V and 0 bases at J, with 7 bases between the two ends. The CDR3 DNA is TGTGCCAGCAGTGAACACTACTCGAACACCGGGGAGCTGTTTTTT. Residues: CASSEHYSNTGELFF.

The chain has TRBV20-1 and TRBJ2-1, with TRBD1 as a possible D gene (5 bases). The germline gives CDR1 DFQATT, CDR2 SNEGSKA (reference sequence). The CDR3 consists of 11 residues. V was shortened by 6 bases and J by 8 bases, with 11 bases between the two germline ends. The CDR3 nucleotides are TGCAGTGCCCCTCAGGGCTATGAGCAGTTCTTC. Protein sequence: CSAPQGYEQFF.

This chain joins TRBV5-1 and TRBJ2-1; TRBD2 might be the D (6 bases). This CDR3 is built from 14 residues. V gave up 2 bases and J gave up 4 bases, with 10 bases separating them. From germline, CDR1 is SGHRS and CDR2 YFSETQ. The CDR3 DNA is TGCGCCAGCAGCTTCGGGAGTGAATACAATGAGCAGTTCTTC. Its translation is CASSFGSEYNEQFF.

The CDR3: CASSTTGQGLRNEQFF. CDR3 coding DNA: TGCGCCAGCAGCACCACGGGACAGGGCCTAAGGAATGAGCAGTTCTTC. The chain recombines TRBV5-1 with TRBJ2-1; 9 nucleotides align to TRBD1. The germline V gene encodes CDR1 SGHRS and CDR2 YFSETQ. The J segment lost 7 bases and the V segment lost 4 bases, leaving 12 bases of the junction unmatched. The CDR3 has 16 residues.

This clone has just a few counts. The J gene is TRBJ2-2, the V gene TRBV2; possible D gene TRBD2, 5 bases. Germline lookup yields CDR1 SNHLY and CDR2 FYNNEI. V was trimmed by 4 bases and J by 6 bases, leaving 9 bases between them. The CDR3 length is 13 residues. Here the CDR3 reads CASSVRGAGELFF. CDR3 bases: TGTGCCAGCAGTGTTCGGGGAGCCGGGGAGCTGTTTTTT.

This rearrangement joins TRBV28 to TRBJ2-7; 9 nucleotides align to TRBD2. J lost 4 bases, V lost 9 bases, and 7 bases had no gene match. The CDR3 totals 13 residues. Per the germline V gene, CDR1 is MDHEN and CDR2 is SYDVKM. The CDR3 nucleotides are TGTGCCAGTCGTACTAGCGGGCTATACGAGCAGTACTTC. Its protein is CASRTSGLYEQYF.

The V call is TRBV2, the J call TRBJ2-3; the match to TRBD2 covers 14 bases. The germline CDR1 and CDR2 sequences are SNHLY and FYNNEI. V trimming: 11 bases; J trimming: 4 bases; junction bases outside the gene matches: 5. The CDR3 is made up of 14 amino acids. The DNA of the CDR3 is TGTGCCGGAGGGACTAGCGGGAGACCAGATACGCAGTATTTT. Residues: CAGGTSGRPDTQYF.

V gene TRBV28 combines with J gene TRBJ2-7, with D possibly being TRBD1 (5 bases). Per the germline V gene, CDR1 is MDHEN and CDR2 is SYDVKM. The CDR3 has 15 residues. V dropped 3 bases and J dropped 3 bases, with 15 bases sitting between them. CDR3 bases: TGTGCCAGCAGTTTGGCAGGGTATGAAGACTACGAGCAGTACTTC. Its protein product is CASSLAGYEDYEQYF.

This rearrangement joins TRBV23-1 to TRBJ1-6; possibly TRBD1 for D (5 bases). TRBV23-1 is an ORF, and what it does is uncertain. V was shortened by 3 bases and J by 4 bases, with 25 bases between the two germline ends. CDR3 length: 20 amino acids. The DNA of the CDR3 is TGCGCCAGCAGTCACACCGGGACTAGGACCGACATCTTTTATAATTCACCCCTCCACTTT. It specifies CASSHTGTRTDIFYNSPLHF.

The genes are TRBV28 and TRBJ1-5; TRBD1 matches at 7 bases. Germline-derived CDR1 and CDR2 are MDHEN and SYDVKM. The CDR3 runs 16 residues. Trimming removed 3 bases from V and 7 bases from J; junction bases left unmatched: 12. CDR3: CASSFGEGALLQPQHF. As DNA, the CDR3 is TGTGCCAGCAGTTTTGGTGAGGGGGCCCTATTGCAGCCCCAGCATTTT.

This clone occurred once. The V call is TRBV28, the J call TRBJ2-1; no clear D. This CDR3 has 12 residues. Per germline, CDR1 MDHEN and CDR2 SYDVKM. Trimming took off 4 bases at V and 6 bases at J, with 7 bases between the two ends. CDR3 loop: CASSSRSNEQFF. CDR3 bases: TGTGCCAGCAGTTCGCGATCCAATGAGCAGTTCTTC.

In DNA form, the CDR3 reads TGTGCCAGCAGACGAACCTCACTAGCTTTTGGCACAGATACGCAGTATTTT. This codes for CASRRTSLAFGTDTQYF. This chain connects TRBV6-6 to TRBJ2-3; D might be TRBD2 (6 bases). CDR3 length equals 17 residues. V was pared by 6 bases and J by 1 base, with 20 bases between. Per the germline V gene, CDR1 is MNHNY and CDR2 is SVGAGI (reference sequence).

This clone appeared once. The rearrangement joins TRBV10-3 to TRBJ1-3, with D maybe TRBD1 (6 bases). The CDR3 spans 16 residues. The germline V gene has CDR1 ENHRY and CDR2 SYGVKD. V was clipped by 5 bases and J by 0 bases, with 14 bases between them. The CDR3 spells CAISKLQGNSGNTIYF. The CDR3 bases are TGTGCCATCAGTAAGCTACAGGGCAACTCTGGAAACACCATATATTTT.

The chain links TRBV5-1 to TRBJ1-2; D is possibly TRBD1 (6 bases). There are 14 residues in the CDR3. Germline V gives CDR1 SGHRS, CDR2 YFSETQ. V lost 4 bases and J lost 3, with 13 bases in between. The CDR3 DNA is TGCGCCAGCAGCCGGGACAAAGGAGACTATGGCTACACCTTC. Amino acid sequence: CASSRDKGDYGYTF.

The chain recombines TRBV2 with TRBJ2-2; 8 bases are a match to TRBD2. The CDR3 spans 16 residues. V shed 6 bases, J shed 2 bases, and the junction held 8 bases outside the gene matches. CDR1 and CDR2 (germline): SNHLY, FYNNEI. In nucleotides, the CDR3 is TGTGCCAGCAGGGTGACTAGCGCGGCTAACACCGGGGAGCTGTTTTTT. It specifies CASRVTSAANTGELFF.

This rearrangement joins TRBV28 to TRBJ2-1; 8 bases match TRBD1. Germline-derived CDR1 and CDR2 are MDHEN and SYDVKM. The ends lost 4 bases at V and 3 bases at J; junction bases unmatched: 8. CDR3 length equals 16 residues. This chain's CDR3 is CASSSYRGNHYNEQFF. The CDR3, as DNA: TGTGCCAGCAGTTCATACAGGGGGAACCACTACAATGAGCAGTTCTTC.

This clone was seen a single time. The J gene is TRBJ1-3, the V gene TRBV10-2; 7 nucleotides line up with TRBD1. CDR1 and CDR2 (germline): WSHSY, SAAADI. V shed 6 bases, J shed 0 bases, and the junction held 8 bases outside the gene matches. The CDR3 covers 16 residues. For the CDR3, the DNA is TGCGCCAGCAGAATGACAGGGAAGCCCTCTGGAAACACCATATATTTT. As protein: CASRMTGKPSGNTIYF.

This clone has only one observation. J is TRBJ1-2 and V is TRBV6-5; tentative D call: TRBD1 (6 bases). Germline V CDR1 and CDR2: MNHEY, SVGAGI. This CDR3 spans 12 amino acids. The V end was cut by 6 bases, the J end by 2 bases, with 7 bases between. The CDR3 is CASSGQNYGYTF. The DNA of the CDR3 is TGTGCCAGCAGCGGACAGAACTATGGCTACACCTTC.

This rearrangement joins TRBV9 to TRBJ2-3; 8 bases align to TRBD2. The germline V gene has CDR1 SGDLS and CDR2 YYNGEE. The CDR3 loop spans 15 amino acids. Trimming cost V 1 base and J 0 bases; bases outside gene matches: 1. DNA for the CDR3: TGTGCCAGCAGCGTAACTAGCGGCAGCACAGATACGCAGTATTTT. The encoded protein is CASSVTSGSTDTQYF.